This T cell receptor beta chain derives from a study of OX40 agonist ivuxolimab in advanced cancers. The repertoire was sequenced with immunoSEQ multiplex PCR; TCRdb's copy has only in-frame clones and lacks some. Counted here are 75,000 to 95,000 clones, 80% to 90% occurring once; the ten biggest clones make up 7% to 8.5%. V lost 10 bases to trimming and J lost 1 base, with 10 bases between them. The CDR3 contains 13 residues. Germline loops: CDR1 MNHEY, CDR2 SMNVEV (reference sequence). This specimen was CD4+ or CD8+ T cells sorted from blood, taken in a trial of the OX40 agonist ivuxolimab. The chain is built from TRBV27 and TRBJ2-2, with D hard to call. The clonotype originates from an adult with an advanced solid tumor such as melanoma, head and neck, liver or kidney cancer. CDR3 sequence reads: CATGRMNTGELFF. In nucleotides, the CDR3 is TGTGCCACCGGACGAATGAACACCGGGGAGCTGTTTTTT.